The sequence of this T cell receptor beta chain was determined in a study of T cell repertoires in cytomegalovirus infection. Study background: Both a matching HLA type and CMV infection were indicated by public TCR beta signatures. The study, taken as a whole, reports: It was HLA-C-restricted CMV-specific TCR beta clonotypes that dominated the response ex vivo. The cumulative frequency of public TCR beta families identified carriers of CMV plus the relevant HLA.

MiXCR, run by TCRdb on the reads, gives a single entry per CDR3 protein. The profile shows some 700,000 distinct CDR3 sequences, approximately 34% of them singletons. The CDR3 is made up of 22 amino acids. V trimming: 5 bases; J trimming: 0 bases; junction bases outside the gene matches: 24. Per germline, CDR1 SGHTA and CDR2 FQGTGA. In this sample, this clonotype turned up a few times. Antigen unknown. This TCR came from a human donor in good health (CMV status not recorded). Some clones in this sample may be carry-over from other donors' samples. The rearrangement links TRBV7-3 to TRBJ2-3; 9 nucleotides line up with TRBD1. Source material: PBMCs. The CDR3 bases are TGTGCCAGCAGCCGGGGACCGGTGACAGGGGGAAGGGGGGCCCAAAGCACAGATACGCAGTATTTT. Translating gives CASSRGPVTGGRGAQSTDTQYF. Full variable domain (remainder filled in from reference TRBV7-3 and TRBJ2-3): GAGVSQTPSNKVTEKGKYVELRCDPISGHTALYWYRQSLGQGPEFLIYFQGTGAADDSGLPNDRFFAVRPEGSVSTLKIQRTERGDSAVYLCASSRGPVTGGRGAQSTDTQYFGPGTRLTVL.